This TCR beta chain was captured in a study of cytomegalovirus exposure and HLA in healthy donors. Unrecorded immune exposures were likely, despite nominal health at sampling. The CDR3 extends over 17 amino acids. Germline V gives CDR1 MNHNS, CDR2 SASEGT. Trimming took 2 bases from V and 1 from J, leaving 15 bases between them. The PCR employed 60 Vbeta primers together with 13 Jbeta primers. Only in-frame clones appear in the TCRdb table, and some are missing; sequencing was by immunoSEQ multiplex PCR. The sample holds around 200,000 clones, about 89% seen once. The material sequenced was PBMCs. This TCR was recovered from a young woman in good health and CMV-seronegative. V gene TRBV6-1 combines with J gene TRBJ1-3, with unresolved D. CDR3 DNA: TGTGCCAGCAGTGAATATAATAGGAGATCTTCTGGAAACACCATATATTTT. Its translation is CASSEYNRRSSGNTIYF.